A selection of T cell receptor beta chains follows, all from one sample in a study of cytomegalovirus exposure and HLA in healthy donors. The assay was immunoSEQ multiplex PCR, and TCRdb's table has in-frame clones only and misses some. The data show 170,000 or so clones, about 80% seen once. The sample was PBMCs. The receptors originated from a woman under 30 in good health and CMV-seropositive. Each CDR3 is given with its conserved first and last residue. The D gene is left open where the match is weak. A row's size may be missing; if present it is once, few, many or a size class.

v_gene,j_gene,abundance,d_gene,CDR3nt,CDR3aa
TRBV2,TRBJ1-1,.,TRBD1,TGTGCCAGCAGTGTTGGACAGGTAAACACTGAAGCTTTCTTT,CASSVGQVNTEAFF
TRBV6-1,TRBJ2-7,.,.,TGTGCCAGCAGTGAATGGTTGGGCAGCTCCTACGAGCAGTACTTC,CASSEWLGSSYEQYF
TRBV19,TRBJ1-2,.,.,TGTGCCAGTAGTATAAACAACAGAAACTATGGCTACACCTTC,CASSINNRNYGYTF
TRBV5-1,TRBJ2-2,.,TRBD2,TGCGCCAGCAGCTTGGGGGATAGCGGGTACACCGGGGAGCTGTTTTTT,CASSLGDSGYTGELFF
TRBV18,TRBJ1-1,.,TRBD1,TGTGCCAGCTCAACAGGACAGGGCCGATTTGAAGCTTTCTTT,CASSTGQGRFEAFF
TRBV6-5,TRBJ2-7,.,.,TGTGCCAGCAGGACTTTAGCGGATCACTACGAGCAGTACTTC,CASRTLADHYEQYF
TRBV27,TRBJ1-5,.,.,TGTGCCAGCAGTTTCAATTACATGCAGCCCCAGCATTTT,CASSFNYMQPQHF
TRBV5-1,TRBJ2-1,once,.,TGCGCCAGCAGCTTCGGAGGGAGCACCTACAATGAGCAGTTCTTC,CASSFGGSTYNEQFF
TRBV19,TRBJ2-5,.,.,TGTGCCAGTAGTATTCAGGGTGTGGGGGAGACCCAGTACTTC,CASSIQGVGETQYF
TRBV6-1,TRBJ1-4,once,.,TGTGCCAGCAGTGAATCCCTAGGGCGGGCAAATGAAAAACTGTTTTTT,CASSESLGRANEKLFF
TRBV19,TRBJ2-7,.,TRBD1,TGTGCCAGTAGTCCAAAACCTCCGGGACAGGGAATCTACGAGCAGTACTTC,CASSPKPPGQGIYEQYF
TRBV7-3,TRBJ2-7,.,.,TGTGCCAGCAGCTTAACACTCGGACAGGAGCAGTACTTC,CASSLTLGQEQYF
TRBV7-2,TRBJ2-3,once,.,TGTGCCAGCAGCGTACAGGAGGGGACAGATACGCAGTATTTT,CASSVQEGTDTQYF
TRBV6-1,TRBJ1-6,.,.,TGTGCCCTCGCGGCGGGGAGCTCCTATAATTCACCCCTCCACTTT,CALAAGSSYNSPLHF
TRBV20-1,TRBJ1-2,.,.,TGCAGTGTCATAGGCCGACAGAGTAAAACCTTC,CSVIGRQSKTF
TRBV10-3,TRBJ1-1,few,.,TGTGCCATCAGTGAGTGGGGAGGTGAAGCTTTCTTT,CAISEWGGEAFF
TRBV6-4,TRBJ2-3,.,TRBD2,TGTGCCAGCGCCGAGACTAGCGGGGCCACAGATACGCAGTATTTT,CASAETSGATDTQYF
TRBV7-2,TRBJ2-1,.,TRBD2,TGTGCCAGCAGCTTACCCCTAGCGGGGGGTAGGGAGCAGTTCTTC,CASSLPLAGGREQFF
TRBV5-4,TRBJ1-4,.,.,TGTGCCAGCAGCTTGGGCGGGGGCGCATTCGGGAAACTGTTTTTT,CASSLGGGAFGKLFF
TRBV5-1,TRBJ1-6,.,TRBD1,TGCGCCAGCAGCGACGGACAGGCCGAGTCACCCCTCCACTTT,CASSDGQAESPLHF
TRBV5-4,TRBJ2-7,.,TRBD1,TGTGCCAGCACCCCAGGGGGCAGTACCTACGAGCAGTACTTC,CASTPGGSTYEQYF
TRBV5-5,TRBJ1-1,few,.,TGTGCCAGCAGCTTGGTTGGGCAGAACACTGAAGCTTTCTTT,CASSLVGQNTEAFF
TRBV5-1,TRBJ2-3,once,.,TGCGCCAGCAGCGCGATAGATACGCAGTATTTT,CASSAIDTQYF
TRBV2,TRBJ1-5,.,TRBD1,TGTGCCAGCGCCACCCGGGGACAGAATCAGCCCCAGCATTTT,CASATRGQNQPQHF
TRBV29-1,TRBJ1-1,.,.,TGCAGCGTTGGGCACGACACTGAAGCTTTCTTT,CSVGHDTEAFF
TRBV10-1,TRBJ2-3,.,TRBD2,TGCGCCAGCAGTGAGTCCGTAGCGGGGGGTTCAGATACGCAGTATTTT,CASSESVAGGSDTQYF
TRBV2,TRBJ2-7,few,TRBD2,TGTGCCAGCAGGAGCGGCGGGGGGGCCGCCTACGAGCAGTACTTC,CASRSGGGAAYEQYF
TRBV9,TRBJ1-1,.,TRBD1,TGTGCCAGCAGCGGACAGGGTCTTGGCACTGAAGCTTTCTTT,CASSGQGLGTEAFF
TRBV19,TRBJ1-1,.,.,TGTGCCAGTAGTATAGGAGAAGGGGGTAAAACTTTCTTT,CASSIGEGGKTFF
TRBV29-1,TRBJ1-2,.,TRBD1,TGCAGCGTCGGCAGGGGGAATGGCTACACCTTC,CSVGRGNGYTF
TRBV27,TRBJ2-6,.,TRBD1,TGTGCCAGCAGTTTAAGGGGACAGTTCTCTGGGGCCAACGTCCTGACTTTC,CASSLRGQFSGANVLTF
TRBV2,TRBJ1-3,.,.,TGTGCCAGACCGACAGGTCGGGGAAACACCATATATTTT,CARPTGRGNTIYF
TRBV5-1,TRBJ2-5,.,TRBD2,TGCGCCAGCAGCTGGAGCGGGGGGGCCTCAGCGGAGACCCAGTACTTC,CASSWSGGASAETQYF
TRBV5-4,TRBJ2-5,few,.,TGTGCCAGCAGCCCCGAGGGTCCTGAAGAGACCCAGTACTTC,CASSPEGPEETQYF
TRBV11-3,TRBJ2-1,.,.,TGTGCCAGCAGTCATCCACTAGGAGAGCAGTTCTTC,CASSHPLGEQFF
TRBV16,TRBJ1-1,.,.,TGTGCCAGCACCGAAGACAGGCCAAACACTGAAGCTTTCTTT,CASTEDRPNTEAFF
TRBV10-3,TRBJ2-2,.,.,TGTGCCATCACTCAGACAGATAACACCGGGGAGCTGTTTTTT,CAITQTDNTGELFF
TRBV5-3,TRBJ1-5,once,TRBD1,TGTGCCAGAAGCGCCGGGACAGGGGAGTGCAATCAGCCCCAGCATTTT,CARSAGTGECNQPQHF
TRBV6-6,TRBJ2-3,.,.,TGTGCCAGCAGTCCTGAGATCGGTGAGGCGCAGTATTTT,CASSPEIGEAQYF
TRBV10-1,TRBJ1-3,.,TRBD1,TGCGCCAGCAGCCATCAGGGGGTGGACACCATATATTTT,CASSHQGVDTIYF
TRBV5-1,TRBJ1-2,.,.,TGCGCCAGCAGCCCCGACTATGGCTACACCTTC,CASSPDYGYTF
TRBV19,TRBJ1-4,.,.,TGTGCCAGTTTGGACAGACCAAATGAAAAACTGTTTTTT,CASLDRPNEKLFF
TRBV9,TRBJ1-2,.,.,TGTGCCAGCAGAGACTCAGACGTATCTTATGGCTACACCTTC,CASRDSDVSYGYTF
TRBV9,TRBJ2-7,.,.,TGTGCCAGCAGTCCTCTCTACGAGCAGTACTTC,CASSPLYEQYF
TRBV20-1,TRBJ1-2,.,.,TGCAGTGCTAAGACAGGTTATGGCTACACCTTC,CSAKTGYGYTF
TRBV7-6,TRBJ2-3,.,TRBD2,TGTGCCAGCAGCCGCGGGACTAGCAGCTCAGATACGCAGTATTTT,CASSRGTSSSDTQYF
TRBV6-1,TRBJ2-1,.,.,TGTGCCAGCAGTGAAGTCGGGACGGGGGATGAGCAGTTCTTC,CASSEVGTGDEQFF
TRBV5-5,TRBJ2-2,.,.,TGTGCCAGCAGCTTGTTTGGCCCCGGGGAGCTGTTTTTT,CASSLFGPGELFF
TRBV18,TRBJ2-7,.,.,TGTGCCAGCTCACCGGGACTGGGGCCTTACGAGCAGTACTTC,CASSPGLGPYEQYF
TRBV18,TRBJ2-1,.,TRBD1,TGTGCCAGCTCACTCGGACAGGGGACACACAATGAGCAGTTCTTC,CASSLGQGTHNEQFF
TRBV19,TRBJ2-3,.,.,TGTGCCAGTGCTAGGGTCGGGGGGCGCCGCACAGATACGCAGTATTTT,CASARVGGRRTDTQYF
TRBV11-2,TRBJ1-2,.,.,TGTGCCAGCAGCTCCGAGGCTAACTATGGCTACACCTTC,CASSSEANYGYTF
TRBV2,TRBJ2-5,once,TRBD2,TGTGCCAGCAATTTGGGGGGGGAGACCCAGTACTTC,CASNLGGETQYF
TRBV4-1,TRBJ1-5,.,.,TGCGCCAGCAGCCAAGATATAGCAATCACCCAGCCCCAGCATTTT,CASSQDIAITQPQHF